The clone carrying this TCR beta chain turned up a few times. Its antigen remains unknown. TCRdb redid the calling of the 5' RACE reads with MiXCR, one entry per CDR3 protein. The sample holds 250,000 to 350,000 distinct CDR3 sequences, around 20% seen once. These data come from a study of CD8 T cells in ankylosing spondylitis. Notes on the study in general: Disease-linked clones bore a CD8+ phenotype, appearing relatively rarely in peripheral blood.

The CDR3 is 17 amino acids. Per germline, CDR1 SGDLS and CDR2 YYNGEE. Trimming took 0 bases from V and 0 from J, leaving 13 bases between them. Sequencing input: blood, either unsorted or a sorted T cell fraction (not recorded which). This receptor was taken from a male donor with ankylosing spondylitis or in good health (not recorded which). V and J are TRBV9 and TRBJ1-3; the D is unclear. Here the CDR3 reads CASSVEAGRRSGNTIYF. The CDR3 nucleotides read TGTGCCAGCAGCGTAGAGGCTGGCAGGCGCTCTGGAAACACCATATATTTT.